This record concerns one T cell receptor beta chain sequence. The data belong to a study of blood T cell repertoires in COVID-19. Only in-frame clones appear in the TCRdb table, and some are missing; sequencing was by immunoSEQ multiplex PCR. The table shows a few hundred thousand clones, with approximately 86% occurring only once. The CDR3 has 14 amino acids. Germline V lookup: CDR1 SGHDT, CDR2 YYEEEE. Trimming took 4 bases from V and 0 from J, leaving 10 bases between them. This receptor was taken from a human donor in a cohort sampled during active COVID-19. The chain has TRBV5-6 and TRBJ1-1; weak D call: TRBD1 (5 bases). The sequenced sample was peripheral blood. The CDR3 sequence is CASSVGHLNTEAFF. The CDR3 nucleotides read TGTGCCAGCAGCGTGGGGCACCTGAACACTGAAGCTTTCTTT.